This is a list of T cell receptor beta chains from one sample in a study of beta chain features in type 1 diabetes. Profiling relied on immunoSEQ multiplex PCR, and the TCRdb table lists in-frame clones only, not all of them. Among a few hundred thousand clones listed, roughly 14% were seen once. The specimen was naive CD4+ T cells from blood. All receptors derive from a young man in good health. Each CDR3 is given with its conserved first and last residue. The order of the fields is J gene, V gene, D gene, clone size, CDR3 DNA, CDR3 protein. D genes are given only for firm matches. Only some rows state a clone size, as once, few, many or a class for expanded clones.

j_gene: TRBJ2-5
v_gene: TRBV19
d_gene: NA
abundance: few
CDR3nt: TGTGCCAGTAGTAACCGACCCATAGAGACCCAGTACTTC
CDR3aa: CASSNRPIETQYF

j_gene: TRBJ2-5
v_gene: TRBV5-1
d_gene: TRBD2
abundance: NA
CDR3nt: TGCGCCAGCGGTCCGGCGGGAGGGGAAGAGACCCAGTACTTC
CDR3aa: CASGPAGGEETQYF

j_gene: TRBJ1-1
v_gene: TRBV11-2
d_gene: NA
abundance: NA
CDR3nt: TGTGCCAGCCTTCAGGGTGGCGCTGAAGCTTTCTTT
CDR3aa: CASLQGGAEAFF

j_gene: TRBJ2-1
v_gene: TRBV4-3
d_gene: NA
abundance: NA
CDR3nt: TGCGCCAGCAGCCAGAGACTAGATGTATACAATGAGCAGTTCTTC
CDR3aa: CASSQRLDVYNEQFF

j_gene: TRBJ1-2
v_gene: TRBV18
d_gene: TRBD1
abundance: few
CDR3nt: TGTGCCAGCTCACCCCGGGACAGGGAAGCACACCACTTC
CDR3aa: CASSPRDREAHHF

j_gene: TRBJ2-5
v_gene: TRBV4-1
d_gene: NA
abundance: NA
CDR3nt: TGCGCCAGCCTCGACATCGTCCAAGAGACCCAGTACTTC
CDR3aa: CASLDIVQETQYF

j_gene: TRBJ2-2
v_gene: TRBV10-3
d_gene: TRBD2
abundance: few
CDR3nt: TGTGCCATCAGGACTAGCGAGACCGGGGAGCTGTTTTTT
CDR3aa: CAIRTSETGELFF

j_gene: TRBJ2-5
v_gene: TRBV5-1
d_gene: NA
abundance: NA
CDR3nt: TGCGCCAGCAGCTCGGGCCGGCTACTCGAAGAGACCCAGTACTTC
CDR3aa: CASSSGRLLEETQYF

j_gene: TRBJ2-1
v_gene: TRBV4-1
d_gene: TRBD2
abundance: NA
CDR3nt: TGCGCCAGCAGCCAACCCGGGACTAGGGTATACAATGAGCAGTTCTTC
CDR3aa: CASSQPGTRVYNEQFF

j_gene: TRBJ2-3
v_gene: TRBV7-2
d_gene: TRBD2
abundance: NA
CDR3nt: TGTGCCAGCAGCTTAACTGAGACTAGCAGACGCACAGATACGCAGTATTTT
CDR3aa: CASSLTETSRRTDTQYF

j_gene: TRBJ2-3
v_gene: TRBV29-1
d_gene: TRBD1
abundance: many
CDR3nt: TGCAGCGCTGGGGACAGGGACAGCACAGATACGCAGTATTTT
CDR3aa: CSAGDRDSTDTQYF

j_gene: TRBJ2-3
v_gene: TRBV11-2
d_gene: TRBD1
abundance: NA
CDR3nt: TGTGCCAGCAGCTTACCAAGACAGGGGCCCTCCGGAGATACGCAGTATTTT
CDR3aa: CASSLPRQGPSGDTQYF

j_gene: TRBJ2-7
v_gene: TRBV7-8
d_gene: NA
abundance: once
CDR3nt: TGTGCCAGCAGCTTAGGCAGGGTAGGGTACGAGCAGTACTTC
CDR3aa: CASSLGRVGYEQYF

j_gene: TRBJ2-1
v_gene: TRBV10-3
d_gene: NA
abundance: NA
CDR3nt: TGTGCCATCAGTGATATGGCGGGTGAGCAGTTCTTC
CDR3aa: CAISDMAGEQFF

j_gene: TRBJ1-4
v_gene: TRBV29-1
d_gene: TRBD1
abundance: once
CDR3nt: TGCAGCGTCGCTGGACAGGCCCCGTCTAATGAAAAACTGTTTTTT
CDR3aa: CSVAGQAPSNEKLFF

j_gene: TRBJ1-1
v_gene: TRBV7-3
d_gene: NA
abundance: NA
CDR3nt: TGTGCCAGCACCAACTGGCTCCGGGGAGGCACTGAAGCTTTCTTT
CDR3aa: CASTNWLRGGTEAFF

j_gene: TRBJ2-7
v_gene: TRBV29-1
d_gene: NA
abundance: few
CDR3nt: TGCAGCGTTGAAGAAACAGGGTACGAGCAGTACTTC
CDR3aa: CSVEETGYEQYF

j_gene: TRBJ2-2
v_gene: TRBV6-5
d_gene: TRBD1
abundance: NA
CDR3nt: TGTGCCAGCAGCCCCGGGACAGGGTCTTCCGGGGAGCTGTTTTTT
CDR3aa: CASSPGTGSSGELFF

j_gene: TRBJ2-1
v_gene: TRBV25-1
d_gene: NA
abundance: NA
CDR3nt: TGTGCCAGCAGGGATGGGGACCGATCCTACAATGAGCAGTTCTTC
CDR3aa: CASRDGDRSYNEQFF

j_gene: TRBJ2-1
v_gene: TRBV29-1
d_gene: TRBD1
abundance: few
CDR3nt: TGCAGCGTCCGGGGACAGGGTTTTTGGAATGAGCAGTTCTTC
CDR3aa: CSVRGQGFWNEQFF

j_gene: TRBJ2-3
v_gene: TRBV6-5
d_gene: TRBD2
abundance: NA
CDR3nt: TGTGCCAGCAGTTACTCCGGGACTACGCAAGATACGCAGTATTTT
CDR3aa: CASSYSGTTQDTQYF

j_gene: TRBJ2-3
v_gene: TRBV29-1
d_gene: NA
abundance: NA
CDR3nt: TGCAGCGTTTATCCCCGGCGGAAGGCTAGCACAGATACGCAGTATTTT
CDR3aa: CSVYPRRKASTDTQYF

j_gene: TRBJ2-7
v_gene: TRBV9
d_gene: NA
abundance: few
CDR3nt: TGTGCCAGCAGCGTAGATGGGGGACGCTCCTACGAGCAGTACTTC
CDR3aa: CASSVDGGRSYEQYF

j_gene: TRBJ1-1
v_gene: TRBV5-6
d_gene: NA
abundance: NA
CDR3nt: TGTGCCAGCAGCTTGGCCGGGATGTTGAACACTGAAGCTTTCTTT
CDR3aa: CASSLAGMLNTEAFF

j_gene: TRBJ1-1
v_gene: TRBV30
d_gene: NA
abundance: NA
CDR3nt: TGTGCCTGGAGTGAATGGGGGTACATGAACACTGAAGCTTTCTTT
CDR3aa: CAWSEWGYMNTEAFF